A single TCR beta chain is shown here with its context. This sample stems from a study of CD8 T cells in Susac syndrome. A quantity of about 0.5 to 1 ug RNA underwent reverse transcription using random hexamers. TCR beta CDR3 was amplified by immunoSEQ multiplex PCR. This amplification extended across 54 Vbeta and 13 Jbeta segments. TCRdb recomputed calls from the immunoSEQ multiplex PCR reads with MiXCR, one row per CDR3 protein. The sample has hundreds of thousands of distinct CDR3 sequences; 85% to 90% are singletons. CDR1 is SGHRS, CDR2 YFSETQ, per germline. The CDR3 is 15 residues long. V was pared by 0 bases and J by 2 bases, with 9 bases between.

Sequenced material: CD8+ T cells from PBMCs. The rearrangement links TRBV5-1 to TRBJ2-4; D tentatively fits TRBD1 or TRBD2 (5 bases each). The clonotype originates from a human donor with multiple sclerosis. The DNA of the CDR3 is TGCGCCAGCAGCTTGGGGGACGGGTCCAAAAACATTCAGTACTTC. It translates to CASSLGDGSKNIQYF.